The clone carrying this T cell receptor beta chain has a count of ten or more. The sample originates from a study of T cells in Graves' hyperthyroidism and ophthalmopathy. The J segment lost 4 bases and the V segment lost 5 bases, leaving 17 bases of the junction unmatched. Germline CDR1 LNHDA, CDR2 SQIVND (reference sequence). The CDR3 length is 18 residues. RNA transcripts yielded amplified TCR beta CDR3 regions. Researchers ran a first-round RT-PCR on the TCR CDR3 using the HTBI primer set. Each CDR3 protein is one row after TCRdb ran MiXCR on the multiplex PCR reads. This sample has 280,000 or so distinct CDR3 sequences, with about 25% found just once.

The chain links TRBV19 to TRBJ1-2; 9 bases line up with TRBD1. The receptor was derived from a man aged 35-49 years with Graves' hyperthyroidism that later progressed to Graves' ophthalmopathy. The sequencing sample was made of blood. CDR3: CASSRKTGTGMSGYGYTF. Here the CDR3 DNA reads TGTGCCAGTAGTCGCAAAACCGGGACAGGGATGAGTGGCTATGGCTACACCTTC.